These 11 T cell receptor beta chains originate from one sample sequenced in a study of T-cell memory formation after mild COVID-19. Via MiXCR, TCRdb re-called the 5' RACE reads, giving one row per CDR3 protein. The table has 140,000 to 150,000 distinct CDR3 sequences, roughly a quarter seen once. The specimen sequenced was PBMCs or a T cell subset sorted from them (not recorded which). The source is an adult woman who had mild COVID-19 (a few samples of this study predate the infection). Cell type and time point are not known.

CDR3 protein: CASSKRVDYGYTF. CDR3 DNA sequence: TGTGCCAGCAGCAAGAGGGTAGACTATGGCTACACCTTC. This chain joins TRBV7-2 and TRBJ1-2; D unclear. This CDR3 contains 13 residues. Per the germline V gene, CDR1 is SGHTA and CDR2 is FQGNSA. V was trimmed by 5 bases and J by 3 bases, leaving 10 bases between them.

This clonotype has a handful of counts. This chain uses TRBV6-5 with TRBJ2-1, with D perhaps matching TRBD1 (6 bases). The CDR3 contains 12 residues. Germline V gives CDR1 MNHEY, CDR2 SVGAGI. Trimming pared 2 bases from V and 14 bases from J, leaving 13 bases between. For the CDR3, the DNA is TGTGCCAGCAGTTACACAGGGTCTTCGGAGTTCTTC. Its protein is CASSYTGSSEFF.

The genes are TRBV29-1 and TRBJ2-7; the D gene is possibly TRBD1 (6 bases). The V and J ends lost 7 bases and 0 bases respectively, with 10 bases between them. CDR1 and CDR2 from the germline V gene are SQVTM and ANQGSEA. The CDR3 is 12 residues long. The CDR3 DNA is TGCAGCGGGACGGGACACTCCTACGAGCAGTACTTC. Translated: CSGTGHSYEQYF.

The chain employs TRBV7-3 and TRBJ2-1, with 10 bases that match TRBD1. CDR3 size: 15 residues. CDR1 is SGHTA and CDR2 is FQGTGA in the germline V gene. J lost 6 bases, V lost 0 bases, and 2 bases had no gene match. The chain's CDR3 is CASSLTGQGVNEQFF. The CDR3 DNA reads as TGTGCCAGCAGCTTAACCGGACAGGGGGTCAATGAGCAGTTCTTC.

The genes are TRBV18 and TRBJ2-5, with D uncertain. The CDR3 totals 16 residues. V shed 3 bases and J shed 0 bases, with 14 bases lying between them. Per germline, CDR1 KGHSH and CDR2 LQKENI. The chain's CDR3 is CASSPRALTYQETQYF. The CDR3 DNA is TGTGCCAGCTCACCTAGGGCTCTAACGTACCAAGAGACCCAGTACTTC. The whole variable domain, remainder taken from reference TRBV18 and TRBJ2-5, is NAGVMQNPRHLVRRRGQEARLRCSPMKGHSHVYWYRQLPEEGLKFMVYLQKENIIDESGMPKERFSAEFPKEGPSILRIQQVVRGDSAAYFCASSPRALTYQETQYFGPGTRLLVL.

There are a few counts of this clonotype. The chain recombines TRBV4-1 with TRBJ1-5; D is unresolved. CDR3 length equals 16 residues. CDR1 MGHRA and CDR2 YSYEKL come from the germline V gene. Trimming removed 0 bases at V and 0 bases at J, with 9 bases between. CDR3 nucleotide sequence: TGCGCCAGCAGCCAAGATCCGGTTAGTAGCAATCAGCCCCAGCATTTT. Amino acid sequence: CASSQDPVSSNQPQHF.

DNA of the CDR3: TGCAGTGCTAGGCTATGGGACGGTCCCTACGAGCAGTACTTC. Its protein product is CSARLWDGPYEQYF. The chain has TRBV20-1 and TRBJ2-7; D might be TRBD1 or TRBD2, each matching 5 bases. From germline, CDR1 is DFQATT and CDR2 SNEGSKA (reference sequence). This CDR3 has 14 residues. V dropped 3 bases and J dropped 2 bases, with 14 bases sitting between them.

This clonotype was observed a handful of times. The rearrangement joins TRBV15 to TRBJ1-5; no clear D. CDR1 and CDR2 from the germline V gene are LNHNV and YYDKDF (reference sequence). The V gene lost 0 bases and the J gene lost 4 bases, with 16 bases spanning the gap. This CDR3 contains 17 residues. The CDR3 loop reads CATSRDRGNNRNQPQHF. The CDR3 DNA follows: TGTGCCACCAGCAGAGACCGGGGTAACAATCGAAATCAGCCCCAGCATTTT.

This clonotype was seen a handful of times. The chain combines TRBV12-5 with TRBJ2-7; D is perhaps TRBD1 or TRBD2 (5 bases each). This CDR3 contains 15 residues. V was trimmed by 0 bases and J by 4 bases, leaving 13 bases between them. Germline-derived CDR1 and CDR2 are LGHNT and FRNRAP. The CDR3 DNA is TGTGCTAGTGGTTTGGTAATCGGGGACCTATACGAGCAGTACTTC. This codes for CASGLVIGDLYEQYF. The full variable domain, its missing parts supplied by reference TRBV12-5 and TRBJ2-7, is DARVTQTPRHKVTEMGQEVTMRCQPILGHNTVFWYRQTMMQGLELLAYFRNRAPLDDSGMPKDRFSAEMPDATLATLKIQPSEPRDSAVYFCASGLVIGDLYEQYFGPGTRLTVT.

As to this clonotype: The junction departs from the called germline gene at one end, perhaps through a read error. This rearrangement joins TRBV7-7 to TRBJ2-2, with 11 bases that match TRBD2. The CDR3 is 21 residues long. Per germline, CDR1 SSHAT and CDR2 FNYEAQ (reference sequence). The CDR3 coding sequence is TGTGCTAGCAGCTTAGAAAGGGAGGCCCGACTAGCGGGAAGAGGAGCCGGGGAGCTGTTTTTT. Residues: CASSLEREARLAGRGAGELFF. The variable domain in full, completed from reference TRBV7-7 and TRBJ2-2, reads GAGVSQSPRYKVTKRGQDVTLRCDPISSHATLYWYQQALGQGPEFLTYFNYEAQPDKSGLPSDRFSAERPEGSISTLTIQRTEQRDSAMYRCASSLEREARLAGRGAGELFFGEGSRLTVL.

The CDR3 is CASSSAGEAFF. In nucleotides, the CDR3 is TGTGCCAGCAGCTCCGCAGGTGAAGCTTTCTTT. This chain links TRBV9 with TRBJ1-1; D remains ambiguous. V was shortened by 4 bases and J by 7 bases, with 8 bases between the two germline ends. CDR3 length equals 11 residues. Germline V gene lookup returns CDR1 SGDLS and CDR2 YYNGEE.